The 26 T cell receptor beta chains below all came from one sample that was sequenced in a study of neoadjuvant anti-PD-1 for oral cavity cancer. Data came from immunoSEQ multiplex PCR; TCRdb stores just in-frame clones and leaves some out. The data contain tens of thousands of clones, 35% to 40% of them singletons. Time point described: after neoadjuvant nivolumab, at surgical resection. The source material was tumor tissue, sampled after nivolumab (anti-PD-1) treatment. The origin of the receptors is a person between 35 and 79 years old with oral cavity squamous cell carcinoma.

This clone was recorded a few times. The V gene is TRBV9, the J gene TRBJ1-2; a weak D match, TRBD1 (5 bases). CDR3 length: 16 residues. Deletions cut 3 bases from V and 7 bases from J, with 22 bases between. CDR1 is SGDLS, CDR2 YYNGEE, per germline. CDR3 sequence (DNA): TGTGCCAGCAGCGGGCGGGACGTTAGGGATTACTCTGGCTACACCTTC. Its protein is CASSGRDVRDYSGYTF.

The CDR3 nucleotides are TGCGCCAGCAGCCCGCAGGGGGCGAATGGCTACACCTTC. Translation gives CASSPQGANGYTF. This rearrangement joins TRBV5-1 to TRBJ1-2; 8 bases line up with TRBD1. With V trimmed by 4 bases and J by 6 bases, 5 bases remained unmatched. CDR3 length equals 13 residues. In germline, CDR1 is SGHRS, CDR2 YFSETQ.

This rearrangement joins TRBV6-4 to TRBJ2-5; no definite D call. The CDR3 consists of 13 residues. Trimming left V 5 bases short and J 1 base short, with 8 bases between. Germline V gives CDR1 MRHNA, CDR2 SNTAGT. CDR3 sequence (DNA): TGTGCCAGCAGTTCCGGGCCCCAAGAGACCCAGTACTTC. Protein: CASSSGPQETQYF.

V usage is TRBV18 and J usage is TRBJ1-4; maybe TRBD1 (6 bases). CDR3 size: 13 residues. Trimming removed 4 bases at V and 7 bases at J, with 10 bases between. Germline values: CDR1 KGHSH, CDR2 LQKENI. CDR3 sequence (DNA): TGTGCCAGCTCACTTCGCAGGGGTGAAAAACTGTTTTTT. Encoded protein: CASSLRRGEKLFF.

This clone occurred many times. The chain uses TRBV30 and TRBJ2-7; D is possibly TRBD1 or TRBD2 (5 bases each). CDR1 is GTSNPN, CDR2 SVGIG, per germline (reference sequence). The CDR3 is 13 amino acids. Trimming pared 2 bases from V and 3 bases from J, leaving 11 bases between. The CDR3 DNA sequence: TGTGCCTGGAGTCGGGGCGGGCGCTACGAGCAGTACTTC. Its translation is CAWSRGGRYEQYF.

This clone was counted many times. The chain is built from TRBV25-1 and TRBJ2-3; possible D gene TRBD1, 5 bases. This CDR3 has 13 amino acids. Trimming cost V 8 bases and J 6 bases, with 15 bases left between them. CDR1 is MGHDK and CDR2 is SYGVNS in the germline V gene. This chain's CDR3 is CASRRALGDTQYF. In DNA, the CDR3 is TGTGCCAGCCGCAGGGCCCTTGGGGATACGCAGTATTTT.

The chain combines TRBV5-1 with TRBJ1-3, with 8 bases matching TRBD1. CDR1 is SGHRS and CDR2 is YFSETQ in the germline V gene. After removal of 1 base from V and 6 bases from J, the junction contained 6 bases not matched to a gene. The CDR3 length is 15 residues. CDR3 sequence reads: CASSLTGQGLNTIYF. The CDR3 DNA follows: TGCGCCAGCAGCTTGACTGGACAGGGTTTAAACACCATATATTTT.

This clone was seen only once. The V call is TRBV2, the J call TRBJ1-2; D unclear. V shed 3 bases and J shed 5 bases, with 13 bases lying between them. In germline, CDR1 is SNHLY, CDR2 FYNNEI. The CDR3 extends over 14 amino acids. As DNA, the CDR3 is TGTGCCAGCAGTGAGTTGACGAAGTTATATGGCTACACCTTC. Protein product: CASSELTKLYGYTF. Variable domain in full (rest from reference TRBV2 and TRBJ1-2): EPEVTQTPSHQVTQMGQEVILRCVPISNHLYFYWYRQILGQKVEFLVSFYNNEISEKSEIFDDQFSVERPDGSNFTLKIRSTKLEDSAMYFCASSELTKLYGYTFGSGTRLTVV.

J is TRBJ1-2 and V is TRBV15; TRBD1 is a possible D gene (6 bases). Trimming stripped 0 bases from V and 4 bases from J, with 9 bases between. This CDR3 is 14 amino acids long. Per the germline V gene, CDR1 is LNHNV and CDR2 is YYDKDF (reference sequence). The CDR3 DNA sequence: TGTGCCACCAGCAGAGATCGGGACACCTATGGCTACACCTTC. This codes for CATSRDRDTYGYTF.

The V and J genes are TRBV5-1 and TRBJ1-1; no clear D. Between the trimmed V and J ends, which lost 0 bases and 5 bases, there was a span of 8 bases. CDR1 and CDR2 (germline): SGHRS, YFSETQ. CDR3 length: 13 residues. CDR3 sequence: CASSLALVTEAFF. DNA for the CDR3: TGCGCCAGCAGCTTGGCCCTGGTGACTGAAGCTTTCTTT.

The gene calls are TRBV9 and TRBJ2-1; 8 bases fit TRBD1. Trimming cost V 0 bases and J 7 bases; bases outside gene matches: 12. CDR1 and CDR2 (germline): SGDLS, YYNGEE. The CDR3 runs 17 residues. Written as DNA, the CDR3 is TGTGCCAGCAGCGTAGGAGTGGGGAGGACAGGGCAGAATGAGCAGTTCTTC. Amino acid sequence: CASSVGVGRTGQNEQFF.

This clone showed up many times. The V and J genes are TRBV28 and TRBJ2-7, with 8 bases matching TRBD1. Germline CDR1 MDHEN, CDR2 SYDVKM. The CDR3 covers 15 residues. V shed 6 bases and J 5 bases; nucleotides not matched to a gene: 12. The CDR3 region is CASRPDREGNDEQYF. In DNA form, the CDR3 reads TGTGCCAGCAGACCGGACAGGGAAGGAAACGACGAGCAGTACTTC.

This clone showed up just a few times. This chain connects TRBV6-6 to TRBJ2-7, with D possibly matching TRBD1 (5 bases). The CDR3 loop spans 13 amino acids. Deletions cut 6 bases from V and 3 bases from J, with 12 bases between. Germline-derived CDR1 and CDR2 are MNHNY and SVGAGI (reference sequence). CDR3 coding DNA: TGTGCCAGCAGCTACCCCGACAGCTACGAGCAGTACTTC. Its translation is CASSYPDSYEQYF.

This clone was observed a few times. The rearrangement uses TRBV5-1 and TRBJ2-5; 10 nucleotides align to TRBD1. The CDR3 extends over 15 amino acids. Germline V CDR1 and CDR2: SGHRS, YFSETQ. V lost 4 bases, J lost 1 base, and 4 bases stayed unmatched. As DNA, the CDR3 is TGCGCCAGCAGCCAGCGGACAGGGGGCCAAGAGACCCAGTACTTC. Amino acids: CASSQRTGGQETQYF.

The rearrangement uses TRBV7-2 and TRBJ1-1; D not certain. This CDR3 is 13 amino acids long. V was pared by 1 base and J by 6 bases, with 9 bases between. Germline lookup yields CDR1 SGHTA and CDR2 FQGNSA. CDR3 amino acids: CASSLGARSEAFF. The CDR3 bases are TGTGCCAGCAGCTTAGGGGCCCGGTCTGAAGCTTTCTTT.

This clone has more than one count but fewer than ten. The chain uses TRBV10-3 and TRBJ1-5; D perhaps matches TRBD1 (6 bases). The CDR3 has 17 amino acids. Trimming removed 2 bases from V and 3 bases from J, with 17 bases in between. Germline V gene lookup returns CDR1 ENHRY and CDR2 SYGVKD. The CDR3 loop is CAISEPRSGAANQPQHF. DNA of the CDR3: TGTGCCATCAGTGAGCCTCGATCAGGGGCGGCCAATCAGCCCCAGCATTTT.

This clone has just a few counts. This chain links TRBV28 with TRBJ1-4; D possibly corresponds to TRBD1 (5 bases). The CDR3 runs 13 residues. V was shortened by 4 bases and J by 8 bases, with 11 bases between the two germline ends. Per germline, CDR1 MDHEN and CDR2 SYDVKM. The CDR3 protein is CASSSPRVEKLFF. CDR3 DNA sequence: TGTGCCAGCAGTTCACCCAGGGTGGAAAAACTGTTTTTT.

The chain joins TRBV4-1 to TRBJ2-2; D is perhaps TRBD1 (6 bases). The CDR3 loop spans 16 amino acids. Trimming stripped 1 base from V and 2 bases from J, with 11 bases between. Germline values: CDR1 MGHRA, CDR2 YSYEKL. The CDR3 DNA reads as TGCGCCAGCAGCCAAGGAACAGGGATCAACACCGGGGAGCTGTTTTTT. It yields the protein CASSQGTGINTGELFF.

The chain couples TRBV30 to TRBJ2-2; D gene unclear. Germline CDR1 GTSNPN, CDR2 SVGIG (reference sequence). The length of the CDR3 is 13 residues. Trimming removed 0 bases at V and 6 bases at J, with 8 bases between. The CDR3 reads CAWSVVPAGELFF. CDR3 bases: TGTGCCTGGAGTGTGGTGCCTGCCGGGGAGCTGTTTTTT.

This clone showed up just a few times. This sequence joins TRBV9 and TRBJ2-7; 8 bases agree with TRBD2. CDR3 size: 14 residues. With 4 bases clipped from V and 7 bases from J, the junction kept 10 bases outside the gene matches. Germline assignment: CDR1 SGDLS and CDR2 YYNGEE. CDR3 sequence: CASSPPGGSREQYF. The CDR3 bases are TGTGCCAGCAGCCCTCCGGGGGGGTCTCGGGAGCAGTACTTC.

This chain links TRBV7-2 with TRBJ1-1; tentatively, D is TRBD1 (6 bases). This CDR3 spans 14 amino acids. Germline-derived CDR1 and CDR2 are SGHTA and FQGNSA. V was shortened by 5 bases and J by 3 bases, with 13 bases between the two germline ends. Here the CDR3 DNA reads TGTGCCAGCAGCGGCAGGACAGACTACACTGAAGCTTTCTTT. It is translated as CASSGRTDYTEAFF.

The V and J genes are TRBV28 and TRBJ2-3; D is possibly TRBD1 or TRBD2 (5 bases each). The CDR3 is made up of 14 amino acids. In germline, CDR1 is MDHEN, CDR2 SYDVKM. V was cut by 4 bases and J by 0 bases, with 8 bases left in between. The CDR3 sequence is CASSWGGSTDTQYF. In DNA form, the CDR3 reads TGTGCCAGCAGTTGGGGCGGGAGCACAGATACGCAGTATTTT. The full variable domain, with the rest looked up from reference TRBV28 and TRBJ2-3, is DVKVTQSSRYLVKRTGEKVFLECVQDMDHENMFWYRQDPGLGLRLIYFSYDVKMKEKGDIPEGYSVSREKKERFSLILESASTNQTSMYLCASSWGGSTDTQYFGPGTRLTVL.

The CDR3 DNA reads as TGTGCCAGCAGCTCTCGGACAGGGGGGATCTCTGGGGCCAACGTCCTGACTTTC. It translates to CASSSRTGGISGANVLTF. The genes are TRBV7-2 and TRBJ2-6; 10 bases match TRBD1. The germline V gene encodes CDR1 SGHTA and CDR2 FQGNSA. The trim removed 4 bases at V and 0 bases at J, leaving 6 bases unmatched. The CDR3 covers 18 residues.

This sequence joins TRBV28 and TRBJ2-7; the D gene is possibly TRBD1 (6 bases). Germline values: CDR1 MDHEN, CDR2 SYDVKM. The CDR3 spans 14 residues. Trimming cost V 7 bases and J 1 base, with 14 bases left between them. This CDR3 reads CASTYLGASYEQYF. CDR3 coding DNA: TGTGCCAGCACCTATCTGGGGGCTTCCTACGAGCAGTACTTC.

This clone has more than one count but fewer than ten. The gene calls are TRBV4-2 and TRBJ1-5; D is unresolved. V gave up 0 bases and J gave up 4 bases, with 7 bases separating them. From germline, CDR1 is LGHNA and CDR2 YNFKEQ. The CDR3 consists of 14 residues. CDR3 in amino acids: CASSQDEANQPQHF. Written as DNA, the CDR3 is TGTGCCAGCAGCCAAGATGAGGCGAATCAGCCCCAGCATTTT.

The rearrangement uses TRBV15 and TRBJ2-1, with 8 nucleotides matching TRBD2. Germline CDR1 LNHNV, CDR2 YYDKDF (reference sequence). V trimming: 7 bases; J trimming: 2 bases; junction bases outside the gene matches: 16. The CDR3 contains 18 residues. As DNA, the CDR3 is TGTGCCACCACAAGCACGGGAGGGCCTTCATCCACCTACAATGAGCAGTTCTTC. Translating it yields CATTSTGGPSSTYNEQFF.